Following are 16 T cell receptor beta chains from one sample sequenced in a study of beta chain features in type 1 diabetes. Study findings and constraints: Moderately but significantly shorter TCRB CDR3s were found in Type 1 diabetes patients in all four CD4+ subsets.

Every isolated RNA sample was fully reverse transcribed, so sequencing captured expressed TCRB transcripts. The protocol was immunoSEQ multiplex PCR, while the TCRdb copy is restricted to in-frame clones and leaves out a portion. This sample has 300,000 to 350,000 clones, with roughly 14% found just once. Antigens of these TCRs are unknown. Sequencing was carried out using naive CD4+ T cells from blood. The receptors here all came from a woman in her late teens or twenties with type 1 diabetes.

This clone was picked up a small number of times. V is TRBV19 and J is TRBJ2-6; D unclear. V shed 2 bases and J shed 0 bases, with 11 bases lying between them. CDR1 LNHDA and CDR2 SQIVND come from the germline V gene (reference sequence). This CDR3 is built from 17 residues. CDR3 region: CASSISGDLSGANVLTF. In DNA form, the CDR3 reads TGTGCCAGTAGTATATCTGGAGACCTCTCTGGGGCCAACGTCCTGACTTTC.

This clone has more than one count but fewer than ten. The chain carries TRBV29-1 and TRBJ2-2; the D is unclear. The CDR3 extends over 12 amino acids. The V gene's germline CDR1 is SQVTM and CDR2 ANQGSEA. Deletions cut 2 bases from V and 3 bases from J, with 4 bases between. In DNA form, the CDR3 reads TGCAGCGTTGAACTTTACACCGGGGAGCTGTTTTTT. Translation gives CSVELYTGELFF.

This sequence joins TRBV27 and TRBJ2-1, with 14 positions matching TRBD2. This CDR3 is built from 15 residues. The germline CDR1 and CDR2 sequences are MNHEY and SMNVEV (reference sequence). V gave up 7 bases and J gave up 8 bases; unmatched junction bases: 7. CDR3 nucleotides: TGTGCCAGCAATCTCAGACTAGCGGGAGGGCATGAGCAGTTCTTC. Protein: CASNLRLAGGHEQFF.

In DNA form, the CDR3 reads TGTGCCAGCTCTAGACAGGGTTCGTCCTACAATGAGCAGTTCTTC. It encodes CASSRQGSSYNEQFF. The chain employs TRBV18 and TRBJ2-1, with 7 bases lining up with TRBD1. Per the germline V gene, CDR1 is KGHSH and CDR2 is LQKENI. This CDR3 has 15 residues. Losses at the gene ends were 6 bases for V and 1 base for J; bases not matched to a gene: 6. Full variable domain (remainder filled in from reference TRBV18 and TRBJ2-1): NAGVMQNPRHLVRRRGQEARLRCSPMKGHSHVYWYRQLPEEGLKFMVYLQKENIIDESGMPKERFSAEFPKEGPSILRIQQVVRGDSAAYFCASSRQGSSYNEQFFGPGTRLTVL.

This clone has only a few counts. This chain links TRBV7-9 with TRBJ2-3; possibly TRBD1 for D (6 bases). The V end was cut by 5 bases, the J end by 3 bases, with 12 bases between. Germline V gene sequence: CDR1 SEHNR, CDR2 FQNEAQ (reference sequence). CDR3 length equals 14 residues. CDR3 protein: CASSPWTETDTQYF. CDR3 bases: TGTGCCAGCAGCCCCTGGACAGAAACAGATACGCAGTATTTT.

In this sample, this clone turned up a few times. In the same sample, other DNA sequences code for this CDR3. J is TRBJ2-5 and V is TRBV5-1; TRBD1 matches at 10 bases. V gave up 4 bases and J gave up 2 bases; unmatched junction bases: 2. The CDR3 loop spans 14 amino acids. Germline CDR1 and CDR2: SGHRS and YFSETQ. The DNA for the CDR3 is TGCGCCAGCAGCCCGGGACAGGGGCAAGAGACCCAGTACTTC. Its translation is CASSPGQGQETQYF.

The rearrangement links TRBV6-5 to TRBJ2-1; 9 bases are shared with TRBD1. Germline CDR1 reads MNHEY; CDR2 reads SVGAGI. V lost 6 bases and J lost 6; bases outside the gene matches: 9. The CDR3 runs to 15 residues. For the CDR3, the DNA is TGTGCCAGCAGGAACCGGGACAGGGAGCCCAATGAGCAGTTCTTC. It translates to CASRNRDREPNEQFF.

In its sample, this clone was seen a few times. V usage is TRBV6-6 and J usage is TRBJ2-7; 7 positions match TRBD1. The V segment lost 6 bases and the J segment 3 bases; nucleotides outside the gene matches: 8. CDR1 is MNHNY and CDR2 is SVGAGI in the germline V gene (reference sequence). This CDR3 spans 14 amino acids. The CDR3 DNA is TGTGCCAGCAGCCATCCGGGACAGCTCTACGAGCAGTACGTC. This sequence encodes CASSHPGQLYEQYV.

The chain is built from TRBV18 and TRBJ2-7; perhaps TRBD2 as D (6 bases). V dropped 2 bases and J dropped 3 bases, with 11 bases sitting between them. Germline CDR1 KGHSH, CDR2 LQKENI. This CDR3 is built from 14 residues. The CDR3 protein is CASSPGGIVYEQYF. The CDR3 DNA reads as TGTGCCAGCTCACCAGGGGGGATCGTCTACGAGCAGTACTTC.

This clone was seen a handful of times. For the CDR3, the DNA is TGTGCCAGCAGTGGGTTCCAGGAGCAGTTCTTC. Translation gives CASSGFQEQFF. The chain combines TRBV2 with TRBJ2-1; the D is unclear. V was clipped by 4 bases and J by 10 bases, with 8 bases between them. Germline V gene sequence: CDR1 SNHLY, CDR2 FYNNEI. The length of the CDR3 is 11 residues.

This chain connects TRBV5-1 to TRBJ2-4; 10 bases fit TRBD2. The CDR3 loop spans 17 amino acids. Germline V gives CDR1 SGHRS, CDR2 YFSETQ. V shed 3 bases and J 7 bases; nucleotides not matched to a gene: 13. The DNA for the CDR3 is TGCGCCAGCAGCTCAAAAGCGGGAGGGCCTGTTGGGAACATTCAGTACTTC. This encodes CASSSKAGGPVGNIQYF.

CDR3 sequence (DNA): TGTGCCAGCAGCCAAGCGGGGTTTACCTACAATGAGCAGTTCTTC. This gives the protein CASSQAGFTYNEQFF. The chain couples TRBV11-2 to TRBJ2-1; 7 nucleotides agree with TRBD2. The junction had 6 bases not matched to a gene; V was cut back by 5 bases and J by 2 bases. The germline gives CDR1 SGHAT, CDR2 FQNNGV. This CDR3 region has 15 residues.

As for this clone: Distinct nucleotide sequences in the sample also encode this CDR3. The rearrangement uses TRBV28 and TRBJ2-3; D unclear. Germline CDR1 and CDR2: MDHEN and SYDVKM. Trimming left V 2 bases short and J 6 bases short, with 3 bases between. The CDR3 is 11 amino acids. The CDR3 loop is CASSLGDTQYF. DNA of the CDR3: TGTGCCAGCAGTTTAGGCGATACGCAGTATTTT. Combining the CDR3 with reference TRBV28 and TRBJ2-3 gives the whole variable domain DVKVTQSSRYLVKRTGEKVFLECVQDMDHENMFWYRQDPGLGLRLIYFSYDVKMKEKGDIPEGYSVSREKKERFSLILESASTNQTSMYLCASSLGDTQYFGPGTRLTVL.

Written as DNA, the CDR3 is TGTGCCAGCAGCCGGGTCAATGAGCAGTTCTTC. It yields the protein CASSRVNEQFF. This chain joins TRBV2 and TRBJ2-1, with no clear D. CDR1 is SNHLY, CDR2 FYNNEI, per germline. V lost 6 bases, J lost 6 bases, and 6 bases lay in between. This CDR3 has 11 residues.

This clone was observed a few times. V usage is TRBV20-1 and J usage is TRBJ1-2, with no clear D. V dropped 6 bases and J dropped 8 bases, with 13 bases sitting between them. There are 11 residues in the CDR3. Per germline, CDR1 DFQATT and CDR2 SNEGSKA (reference sequence). The chain's CDR3 is CSASTGVGYTF. The CDR3 DNA reads as TGCAGTGCATCAACGGGTGTAGGCTACACCTTC.

The chain employs TRBV5-4 and TRBJ2-1; 10 bases agree with TRBD2. The CDR3 length is 14 residues. Germline lookup yields CDR1 SGHNT and CDR2 YYREEE (reference sequence). V was clipped by 7 bases and J by 4 bases; unmatched bases: 5. CDR3 amino acids: CASSPTSGYNEQFF. The CDR3 coding sequence is TGTGCCAGCTCCCCGACTAGCGGGTACAATGAGCAGTTCTTC.